Below are 4 T cell receptor beta chains sequenced from a single sample in a study of cytomegalovirus exposure and HLA in healthy donors. The PCR ran on 60 Vbeta and 13 Jbeta primers. Measured with immunoSEQ multiplex PCR; TCRdb has only the in-frame clones, and not every one. The sample includes around 190,000 clones, about 78% of them seen just once. Sequencing input: PBMCs. Every receptor here comes from a woman in her 30s in good health and CMV-seronegative.

The gene calls are TRBV19 and TRBJ1-1, with a possible D match to TRBD1 (5 bases). V lost 3 bases to trimming and J lost 0 bases, with 11 bases between them. CDR1 and CDR2 (germline): LNHDA, SQIVND (reference sequence). This CDR3 comprises 15 residues. CDR3 region: CASSMGGRLNTEAFF. The CDR3 DNA reads as TGTGCCAGTAGTATGGGGGGACGGCTGAACACTGAAGCTTTCTTT. The entire variable domain, with the rest obtained from reference TRBV19 and TRBJ1-1, is as follows: DGGITQSPKYLFRKEGQNVTLSCEQNLNHDAMYWYRQDPGQGLRLIYYSQIVNDFQKGDIAEGYSVSREKKESFPLTVTSAQKNPTAFYLCASSMGGRLNTEAFFGQGTRLTVV.

The rearrangement links TRBV5-3 to TRBJ1-3; D gene uncertain. Being an ORF, TRBV5-3 has a function that is uncertain. The CDR3 totals 17 residues. V was pared by 0 bases and J by 2 bases, with 15 bases between. The CDR3 sequence is CARSLGRRHTPGNTIYF. As DNA, the CDR3 is TGTGCCAGAAGCTTGGGCAGGCGCCATACCCCTGGAAACACCATATATTTT.

V is TRBV7-2 and J is TRBJ2-3, with D perhaps matching TRBD2 (6 bases). Between the trimmed V and J ends, which lost 5 bases and 1 base, there was a span of 10 bases. CDR1 SGHTA and CDR2 FQGNSA come from the germline V gene. The CDR3 spans 14 residues. The CDR3 nucleotides read TGTGCCAGCAGCGGGAGGCCTGGCACAGATACGCAGTATTTT. Protein product: CASSGRPGTDTQYF.

The chain is built from TRBV7-9 and TRBJ1-1; unclear D gene. CDR1 and CDR2 (germline): SEHNR, FQNEAQ (reference sequence). The CDR3 has 12 amino acids. Trimming took 5 bases from V and 4 from J, leaving 8 bases between them. For the CDR3, the DNA is TGTGCCAGCAGCCTCTCCCCCACTGAAGCTTTCTTT. This codes for CASSLSPTEAFF.